This entry lists 25 T cell receptor beta chains sequenced from one sample in a study of siplizumab effects on memory and regulatory T cells. Assay: immunoSEQ multiplex PCR; the TCRdb copy retains only in-frame clones and omits some. The sample comprises some 100,000 clones, 90% to 95% of which are singletons, and roughly 0.61% rests with the top ten. The sequenced sample consisted of Tregs sorted from blood. The receptors here all came from a human donor in good health.

This rearrangement joins TRBV5-1 to TRBJ2-2; D possibly uses TRBD1 or TRBD2 (5 bases each). Trimming shortened V by 1 base and J by 6 bases, and 16 bases separated the two germline ends. This CDR3 is 16 amino acids long. Per the germline V gene, CDR1 is SGHRS and CDR2 is YFSETQ. In DNA, the CDR3 is TGCGCCAGCAGCTTGATAGGCAGGGAGTCGGCCGGGGAGCTGTTTTTT. Its protein is CASSLIGRESAGELFF. Full variable domain (remainder filled in from reference TRBV5-1 and TRBJ2-2): KAGVTQTPRYLIKTRGQQVTLSCSPISGHRSVSWYQQTPGQGLQFLFEYFSETQRNKGNFPGRFSGRQFSNSRSEMNVSTLELGDSALYLCASSLIGRESAGELFFGEGSRLTVL.

The rearrangement joins TRBV28 to TRBJ1-1; D remains ambiguous. Between the trimmed V and J ends, which lost 1 base and 8 bases, there was a span of 14 bases. Germline V lookup: CDR1 MDHEN, CDR2 SYDVKM. This CDR3 is built from 14 residues. CDR3 bases: TGTGCCAGCAGTTTATTAGTGGGGTGGGCCGAAGCTTTCTTT. This encodes CASSLLVGWAEAFF.

This chain links TRBV7-9 with TRBJ1-4, with 7 nucleotides matching TRBD1. From germline, CDR1 is SEHNR and CDR2 FQNEAQ (reference sequence). Trimming at V came to 8 bases and at J to 4 bases, leaving 4 bases not matched to a gene. This CDR3 has 13 amino acids. This CDR3 reads CASQGGHNEKLFF. CDR3 nucleotides: TGTGCCAGCCAGGGGGGGCATAATGAAAAACTGTTTTTT.

This clone was counted a few times. V gene TRBV5-4 combines with J gene TRBJ1-1; tentatively, D is TRBD1 (6 bases). Germline-derived CDR1 and CDR2 are SGHNT and YYREEE (reference sequence). Trimming removed 5 bases from V and 2 bases from J, with 10 bases in between. This CDR3 comprises 13 residues. The DNA of the CDR3 is TGTGCCAGCAGGCTGGACAGAAACACTGAAGCTTTCTTT. Amino acid sequence: CASRLDRNTEAFF.

The chain uses TRBV2 and TRBJ2-2; D gene uncertain. CDR1 is SNHLY, CDR2 FYNNEI, per germline. Trimming removed 5 bases at V and 7 bases at J, with 11 bases between. The CDR3 runs to 13 residues. Here the CDR3 reads CASSRSLGGELFF. Here the CDR3 DNA reads TGTGCCAGCAGTCGGTCCTTAGGCGGGGAGCTGTTTTTT.

The chain has TRBV7-7 and TRBJ2-1, with D perhaps assigned TRBD1 or TRBD2 (5 bases each). Germline CDR1 SSHAT, CDR2 FNYEAQ (reference sequence). The CDR3 has 15 residues. V gave up 0 bases and J gave up 4 bases, with 10 bases separating them. The CDR3 region is CASSLAGAGYNEQFF. In DNA, the CDR3 is TGTGCCAGCAGCTTAGCCGGGGCTGGATACAATGAGCAGTTCTTC.

The rearrangement links TRBV28 to TRBJ2-3; either TRBD1 or TRBD2 may fit D (7 bases each). This CDR3 is built from 15 residues. Germline V gives CDR1 MDHEN, CDR2 SYDVKM. Deletions cut 4 bases from V and 2 bases from J, with 13 bases between. The CDR3 DNA reads TGTGCCAGCAGTTGGGCAGGGGGGGTCACAGATACGCAGTATTTT. It specifies CASSWAGGVTDTQYF. Drawing the rest from reference TRBV28 and TRBJ2-3, the complete variable domain is DVKVTQSSRYLVKRTGEKVFLECVQDMDHENMFWYRQDPGLGLRLIYFSYDVKMKEKGDIPEGYSVSREKKERFSLILESASTNQTSMYLCASSWAGGVTDTQYFGPGTRLTVL.

The V call is TRBV19, the J call TRBJ2-3; 10 bases are shared with TRBD1. In germline, CDR1 is LNHDA, CDR2 SQIVND (reference sequence). This CDR3 comprises 14 residues. The J segment lost 4 bases and the V segment lost 3 bases, leaving 1 base of the junction unmatched. The CDR3 sequence is CASSMGQGPDTQYF. The CDR3 bases are TGTGCCAGTAGTATGGGACAGGGGCCAGATACGCAGTATTTT.

V is TRBV4-1 and J is TRBJ2-1, with 8 bases matching TRBD2. Germline trimming cut 1 base from V and 6 bases from J; bases unmatched to any gene: 11. This CDR3 comprises 17 residues. Germline CDR1 MGHRA, CDR2 YSYEKL. In DNA, the CDR3 is TGCGCCAGCAGCCAAGGGTTCGGGACTAGTTTTTTCAATGAGCAGTTCTTC. Its protein product is CASSQGFGTSFFNEQFF.

The chain combines TRBV7-3 with TRBJ2-7; 7 bases agree with TRBD1. Germline V gene data show CDR1 as SGHTA and CDR2 as FQGTGA. The CDR3 sequence is 15 residues long. The J segment lost 4 bases and the V segment lost 1 base, leaving 7 bases of the junction unmatched. CDR3 region: CASSLMGTESYEQYF. The CDR3 DNA is TGTGCCAGCAGCTTAATGGGGACAGAATCATACGAGCAGTACTTC.

The chain is built from TRBV5-1 and TRBJ2-1, with TRBD1 as a possible D gene (6 bases). The V gene's germline CDR1 is SGHRS and CDR2 YFSETQ. CDR3 length: 15 residues. The ends were cut back, 4 bases at V and 2 bases at J, with 13 bases in the middle. The CDR3 sequence: CASSPRGVAYNEQFF. CDR3 nucleotide sequence: TGCGCCAGCAGCCCCAGGGGAGTCGCCTACAATGAGCAGTTCTTC.

This sequence joins TRBV19 and TRBJ1-1; no clear D. V was trimmed by 3 bases and J by 0 bases, leaving 11 bases between them. The V gene's germline CDR1 is LNHDA and CDR2 SQIVND (reference sequence). This CDR3 has 15 amino acids. CDR3 bases: TGTGCCAGTAGTATTATGGGCAGTTTGAACACTGAAGCTTTCTTT. Translation gives CASSIMGSLNTEAFF.

The V call is TRBV11-2, the J call TRBJ2-1, with D tentatively TRBD1 (5 bases). The CDR3 has 16 amino acids. V was shortened by 2 bases and J by 7 bases, with 18 bases between the two germline ends. Germline V lookup: CDR1 SGHAT, CDR2 FQNNGV. CDR3 in amino acids: CASSLITAGRLNEQFF. Here the CDR3 DNA reads TGTGCCAGCAGCTTAATCACGGCAGGGCGTCTTAATGAGCAGTTCTTC. The full variable domain, its missing parts supplied by reference TRBV11-2 and TRBJ2-1, is EAGVAQSPRYKIIEKRQSVAFWCNPISGHATLYWYQQILGQGPKLLIQFQNNGVVDDSQLPKDRFSAERLKGVDSTLKIQPAKLEDSAVYLCASSLITAGRLNEQFFGPGTRLTVL.

This chain joins TRBV19 and TRBJ2-1, with 8 bases identical to TRBD2. The CDR3 has 15 amino acids. The germline gives CDR1 LNHDA, CDR2 SQIVND (reference sequence). The J segment lost 4 bases and the V segment lost 3 bases, leaving 5 bases of the junction unmatched. DNA of the CDR3: TGTGCCAGTAGTATGCTCGGGAGGGAGTACAATGAGCAGTTCTTC. Translation: CASSMLGREYNEQFF.

This sequence joins TRBV28 and TRBJ2-7; 9 bases align to TRBD2. V shed 6 bases, J shed 4 bases, and the junction held 1 base outside the gene matches. The CDR3 runs 12 residues. In germline, CDR1 is MDHEN, CDR2 SYDVKM. CDR3 in amino acids: CASRTSGYEQYF. In nucleotides, the CDR3 is TGTGCCAGCAGAACTAGCGGGTACGAGCAGTACTTC.

The chain combines TRBV18 with TRBJ2-6; D not certain. Germline CDR1 is KGHSH and CDR2 is LQKENI. The CDR3 runs to 18 residues. The V end lost 2 bases, the J end lost 0 bases, and 14 bases lay between the germline ends. The CDR3 region has the DNA TGTGCCAGCTCACCAATTGTGACCCTTGTCTCTGGGGCCAACGTCCTGACTTTC. This sequence encodes CASSPIVTLVSGANVLTF. Combining the CDR3 with reference TRBV18 and TRBJ2-6 gives the whole variable domain NAGVMQNPRHLVRRRGQEARLRCSPMKGHSHVYWYRQLPEEGLKFMVYLQKENIIDESGMPKERFSAEFPKEGPSILRIQQVVRGDSAAYFCASSPIVTLVSGANVLTFGAGSRLTVL.

The J gene is TRBJ1-3, the V gene TRBV4-1; 9 bases match TRBD1. This CDR3 contains 13 residues. From germline, CDR1 is MGHRA and CDR2 YSYEKL. Germline trimming cut 8 bases from V and 6 bases from J; bases unmatched to any gene: 5. The CDR3 protein is CASHRQGENTIYF. CDR3 nucleotides: TGCGCCAGCCACAGACAGGGGGAAAACACCATATATTTT.

This rearrangement joins TRBV5-1 to TRBJ2-1; TRBD2 is a possible D gene (6 bases). The CDR3 is made up of 12 amino acids. Trimming left V 4 bases short and J 7 bases short, with 9 bases between. Germline loops: CDR1 SGHRS, CDR2 YFSETQ. The CDR3 spells CASSPLANEQFF. DNA for the CDR3: TGCGCCAGCAGCCCCCTAGCGAATGAGCAGTTCTTC.

The genes are TRBV28 and TRBJ1-1, with D hard to call. Germline CDR1 and CDR2: MDHEN and SYDVKM. Trimming left V 4 bases short and J 1 base short, with 10 bases between. This CDR3 spans 14 amino acids. The CDR3 bases are TGTGCCAGCAGTTCCCCAGGAGGGAACACTGAAGCTTTCTTT. It translates to CASSSPGGNTEAFF.

The genes are TRBV21-1 and TRBJ2-5; TRBD2, as called in the table, went unchecked against the DNA. TRBV21-1 is classified as a pseudogene. This CDR3 has 15 amino acids. CDR3 amino acids: CASSNHTSVWETQYF. CDR3 bases: TGTGCCAGCAGCAATCACACTAGCGTGTGGGAGACCCAGTACTTC.

The chain uses TRBV5-1 and TRBJ1-2, with no clear D. CDR3 size: 13 residues. Germline V gives CDR1 SGHRS, CDR2 YFSETQ. V lost 0 bases to trimming and J lost 5 bases, with 8 bases between them. CDR3 protein: CASSLGQIYGYTF. The CDR3 DNA follows: TGCGCCAGCAGCTTGGGGCAGATTTATGGCTACACCTTC. The variable domain in full, with the rest retrieved from reference TRBV5-1 and TRBJ1-2, is KAGVTQTPRYLIKTRGQQVTLSCSPISGHRSVSWYQQTPGQGLQFLFEYFSETQRNKGNFPGRFSGRQFSNSRSEMNVSTLELGDSALYLCASSLGQIYGYTFGSGTRLTVV.

The chain couples TRBV6-5 to TRBJ1-1; 7 bases match TRBD1. CDR3 length: 14 residues. CDR1 is MNHEY, CDR2 SVGAGI, per germline. V dropped 4 bases and J dropped 2; count of bases not matched to a gene: 4. CDR3 DNA: TGTGCCAGCAGTTCCTGGACAGGAAACACTGAAGCTTTCTTT. This translates into CASSSWTGNTEAFF.

This chain connects TRBV12-2 to TRBJ1-4; no DNA check was done on the table's D call, TRBD1. TRBV12-2 is an annotated pseudogene. This CDR3 region has 15 residues. CDR3 residues: CASRLTRQGSEKLFF. The CDR3 DNA is TGTGCAAGTCGCTTAACAAGACAGGGTAGCGAAAAACTGTTTTTT.

This chain links TRBV6-5 with TRBJ2-2; D uncertain. The CDR3 covers 14 residues. From germline, CDR1 is MNHEY and CDR2 SVGAGI. V was trimmed by 3 bases and J by 1 base, leaving 6 bases between them. The CDR3 loop reads CASSYFKNTGELFF. The CDR3 coding sequence is TGTGCCAGCAGTTATTTCAAGAACACCGGGGAGCTGTTTTTT.

The rearrangement uses TRBV2 and TRBJ1-1; TRBD1 matches 8 bases. In germline, CDR1 is SNHLY, CDR2 FYNNEI. With V trimmed by 5 bases and J by 12 bases, 5 bases remained unmatched. The length of the CDR3 is 11 residues. CDR3: CASSPGQVTFF. The CDR3 DNA sequence: TGTGCCAGCAGTCCGGGACAGGTGACTTTCTTT.